This T cell receptor beta chain appears in the sequencing data of a study of T cells in localized non-small cell lung cancer. Study-wide results and caveats: In the blood, greater T cell density corresponded to longer overall survival. Sequencing was restricted to one tumor region; therefore, heterogeneity remains possible. It was uninvolved adjacent lung that showed the highest T cell clonality, exceeding tumor. A median around 57 of the top 100 tumor clones appeared in adjacent lung.

Sequencing used immunoSEQ multiplex PCR; TCRdb keeps in-frame clones, though not all of them. The table lists 65,000 to 95,000 clones, roughly 75% of them singletons, with over 15% in the top ten. The CDR3 loop spans 15 amino acids. The J segment lost 9 bases and the V segment lost 3 bases, leaving 9 bases of the junction unmatched. CDR1 and CDR2 (germline): SGDLS, YYNGEE. As regards this clone: The antigen remains unidentified.

This TCR derives from a man aged 40 to 69 with stage II squamous cell lung carcinoma. The specimen comprised PBMCs, sampled before any cancer treatment. J is TRBJ1-6 and V is TRBV9, with 7 bases identical to TRBD1. The CDR3 DNA is TGTGCCAGCAGCGGGACAGGAACGGGATTTTCACCCCTCCACTTT. Translation gives CASSGTGTGFSPLHF. The full variable domain, rest sourced from reference TRBV9 and TRBJ1-6, is DSGVTQTPKHLITATGQRVTLRCSPRSGDLSVYWYQQSLDQGLQFLIQYYNGEERAKGNILERFSAQQFPDLHSELNLSSLELGDSALYFCASSGTGTGFSPLHFGNGTRLTVT.